The 26 T cell receptor beta chains below come from one sample, sequenced in a study of metastatic and nonmetastatic thyroid tumors. None of the patients had undergone any treatment ahead of thyroid surgery. Via MiXCR, TCRdb re-called the PCR reads. The sample carries about 92,000 clones, 14% to 15% recorded once. Input material: blood. The receptors derive from a female donor with papillary thyroid cancer or a benign thyroid nodule (not recorded which). Some clones in this sample may be carry-over from other donors' samples.

On this clone itself: Just one base apart from a much larger clone, this may be a read error. V is TRBV14 and J is TRBJ1-6; tentative D call: TRBD1 (5 bases). The CDR3 is 16 residues long. The V gene's germline CDR1 is SGHDN and CDR2 FVKESK. CDR3 region: CASSQEAGTTNSSLHF. The CDR3 DNA is TGTGCCAGCAGCCAAGAAGCCGGGACGACAAATTCATCCCTCCACTTT. Using reference TRBV14 and TRBJ1-6 for the parts outside the CDR3, the full variable domain is EAGVTQFPSHSVIEKGQTVTLRCDPISGHDNLYWYRRVMGKEIKFLLHFVKESKQDESGMPNNRFLAERTGGTYSTLKVQPAELEDSGVYFCASSQEAGTTNSSLHFGNGTRLTVT.

In its sample, this clone was seen many times. CDR3 loop: CASSNPGDGTYEQYF. CDR3 in DNA: TGTGCCAGTAGTAACCCCGGGGATGGGACCTACGAGCAGTACTTC. The V gene is TRBV19, the J gene TRBJ2-7, with a weak D call TRBD2 (5 bases). Looked up from germline, CDR1 is LNHDA and CDR2 is SQIVND (reference sequence). The CDR3 contains 15 residues. Trimming stripped 4 bases from V and 2 bases from J, with 15 bases between.

Ten or more counts support this clone. This sequence joins TRBV2 and TRBJ2-5; D is tentatively TRBD1 or TRBD2 (5 bases each). V was shortened by 6 bases and J by 5 bases, with 19 bases between the two germline ends. The CDR3 length is 15 residues. The germline V gene has CDR1 SNHLY and CDR2 FYNNEI. CDR3: CASSPDVGPTETQYF. CDR3 bases: TGTGCCAGCAGCCCAGATGTGGGACCGACGGAGACCCAGTACTTC.

This clone was seen ten or more times. The chain is built from TRBV7-3 and TRBJ1-3; 10 nucleotides agree with TRBD1. V dropped 6 bases and J dropped 4; count of bases not matched to a gene: 9. CDR3 length: 16 residues. Germline V gene sequence: CDR1 SGHTA, CDR2 FQGTGA. In DNA, the CDR3 is TGTGCCAGCAGAAGACAGGGGGCAGTGTGGGGAAACACCATATATTTT. It codes for CASRRQGAVWGNTIYF.

Notes on this clone: The junction and the germline gene differ at one end; a read error may be behind it. This sample also contains other DNA sequences that code for the same CDR3. The J gene is TRBJ2-1, the V gene TRBV28, with D unresolved. This CDR3 is built from 13 residues. The germline CDR1 and CDR2 sequences are MDHEN and SYDVKM. CDR3 in DNA: TGCGCCAGCCGCGCCCTCTCCTACAATGAGCAGTTCTTC. This sequence encodes CASRALSYNEQFF.

This clone occurred a few times. A junction end diverges from the germline sequence, so it may reflect a read error. This sample also contains other DNA sequences that code for the same CDR3. This rearrangement joins TRBV12-3 or TRBV12-4 to TRBJ2-5; 9 bases fit TRBD2. This CDR3 comprises 15 residues. CDR3 amino acids: CAGSPSGGTQETQYF. CDR3 sequence (DNA): TGTGCCGGCAGTCCAAGCGGGGGGACTCAAGAGACACAGTACTTC.

As regards this clone: This may come from a read error, since a much larger clone is one base off. The same CDR3 also results from other DNA sequences found in this sample. The J gene is TRBJ2-5, the V gene TRBV20-1; 10 bases are shared with TRBD2. CDR3 length: 16 residues. V shed 7 bases, J shed 1 base, and the junction held 12 bases outside the gene matches. CDR1 is DFQATT and CDR2 is SNEGSKA in the germline V gene (reference sequence). CDR3 DNA: TGCAGTGTTGGGACCAGCGGGGGGGCCCCCCAAGAGACCCAGTACTTC. This sequence encodes CSVGTSGGAPQETQYF.

This clone was seen ten or more times. V is TRBV19 and J is TRBJ2-3, with 10 bases that match TRBD2. The V and J ends lost 7 bases and 0 bases, in that order; junction bases with no gene match: 10. The CDR3 is made up of 17 amino acids. CDR1 and CDR2 from the germline V gene are LNHDA and SQIVND (reference sequence). The CDR3: CASKRSGGARSTDTQYF. CDR3 DNA: TGTGCCAGTAAAAGGAGCGGGGGGGCCCGTAGCACAGATACGCAGTATTTT.

The chain joins TRBV5-1 to TRBJ2-7; TRBD1 matches at 8 bases. Trimming removed 3 bases from V and 6 bases from J; junction bases left unmatched: 11. The CDR3 consists of 15 residues. Germline-derived CDR1 and CDR2 are SGHRS and YFSETQ. This CDR3 is CASSSRTGSVGEQYF. The CDR3, as DNA: TGCGCCAGCAGCTCTCGGACAGGGTCCGTTGGCGAGCAGTACTTC.

About this clone itself: This may be a read error, as it is one base from a much larger clone. The chain is built from TRBV13 and TRBJ2-7, with 9 positions matching TRBD1. Germline V gene data show CDR1 as PRHDT and CDR2 as FYEKMQ (reference sequence). The CDR3 runs 15 residues. CDR3 nucleotides: TGTACCAGCAGCTTCCCCGGACAGGGGAAGTACGAGCAGTACTTC. It codes for CTSSFPGQGKYEQYF.

This clone was counted ten times or more. The gene calls are TRBV7-2 and TRBJ2-1; a weak D match, TRBD1 (5 bases). CDR3 length: 13 residues. Germline CDR1 reads SGHTA; CDR2 reads FQGNSA. With 3 bases removed from V and 6 bases from J, the gap between germline ends came to 9 bases. CDR3 coding DNA: TGTGCCAGCAGCTTGATAGGGGTCAATGAGCAGTTCTTC. It translates to CASSLIGVNEQFF. Full variable domain (outside the CDR3, taken from reference TRBV7-2 and TRBJ2-1): GAGVSQSPSNKVTEKGKDVELRCDPISGHTALYWYRQSLGQGLEFLIYFQGNSAPDKSGLPSDRFSAERTGGSVSTLTIQRTQQEDSAVYLCASSLIGVNEQFFGPGTRLTVL.

This clone was detected many times. CDR3 loop: CASSEQQGYEQYF. CDR3 in DNA: TGTGCCAGCAGCGAGCAACAGGGCTACGAGCAGTACTTC. The chain links TRBV2 to TRBJ2-7; a weak D match, TRBD1 (6 bases). Germline CDR1 SNHLY, CDR2 FYNNEI. This CDR3 contains 13 residues. V was trimmed by 6 bases and J by 3 bases, leaving 12 bases between them.

V and J are TRBV24-1 and TRBJ2-5, with 10 nucleotides matching TRBD1. CDR3 length: 17 amino acids. V shed 12 bases and J 0 bases; nucleotides not matched to a gene: 15. The germline CDR1 and CDR2 sequences are KGHDR and SFDVKD. The CDR3 here is CAASDPGQGGNQETQYF. CDR3 nucleotide sequence: TGTGCCGCAAGTGATCCCGGACAGGGGGGAAACCAAGAGACCCAGTACTTC.

To note about this clone: Given a much more abundant clone one base away, this may be a read error. The chain carries TRBV4-2 and TRBJ2-2; the match to TRBD1 covers 7 bases. Germline V lookup: CDR1 LGHNA, CDR2 YNFKEQ. The CDR3 totals 17 residues. This chain's CDR3 is CASSPLPGQTKTGELFF. In DNA form, the CDR3 reads TGTGCCAGCAGCCCCTTACCGGGACAGACGAAAACCGGGGAGCTGTTTTTT.

This clone has ten or more counts. As DNA, the CDR3 is TGTGCCACCAGTGACCGACAGGGGATAACAGATACGCAGTATTTT. Protein: CATSDRQGITDTQYF. The chain uses TRBV24-1 and TRBJ2-3; TRBD1 aligns across 8 bases. Germline CDR1 KGHDR, CDR2 SFDVKD. The CDR3 has 15 residues. With 4 bases clipped from V and 3 bases from J, the junction kept 5 bases outside the gene matches.

The V and J genes are TRBV28 and TRBJ2-7, with D perhaps matching TRBD1 (5 bases). V was cut by 7 bases and J by 8 bases, with 15 bases left in between. The germline V gene has CDR1 MDHEN and CDR2 SYDVKM. The CDR3 loop spans 12 amino acids. For the CDR3, the DNA is TGTGCCAGCACCAACCCAAGGGGTCAGCAGTACTTC. This sequence encodes CASTNPRGQQYF.

This chain joins TRBV7-8 and TRBJ2-3; maybe TRBD2 (6 bases). The CDR3 consists of 14 residues. Germline CDR1 reads SGHVS; CDR2 reads FQNEAQ. Trimming removed 5 bases at V and 0 bases at J, with 9 bases between. Here the CDR3 DNA reads TGTGCCAGCAGCGGGCGGGGTAGCACAGATACGCAGTATTTT. Its translation: CASSGRGSTDTQYF.

This clone came up many times. The chain couples TRBV2 to TRBJ1-2; TRBD1 is a possible D gene (6 bases). The ends were cut back, 3 bases at V and 2 bases at J, with 13 bases in the middle. CDR3 length: 15 amino acids. The germline V gene has CDR1 SNHLY and CDR2 FYNNEI. The CDR3 DNA reads as TGTGCCAGCAGTGAGGAAGGACAGACCAACTATGGCTACACCTTC. Its translation: CASSEEGQTNYGYTF.

This clone was detected ten times or more. The gene calls are TRBV5-1 and TRBJ1-2; D gene uncertain. The CDR3 has 13 amino acids. Looked up from germline, CDR1 is SGHRS and CDR2 is YFSETQ. Trimming shortened V by 0 bases and J by 7 bases, and 10 bases separated the two germline ends. For the CDR3, the DNA is TGCGCCAGCAGCTTGGCCGAGGAGTCTGGCTACACCTTC. It translates to CASSLAEESGYTF.

This clone showed up many times. V gene TRBV3-1 combines with J gene TRBJ1-2; a possible D gene is TRBD1 (6 bases). The CDR3 extends over 13 amino acids. V lost 4 bases to trimming and J lost 8 bases, with 14 bases between them. Germline V gene lookup returns CDR1 LGHDT and CDR2 YNNKEL (reference sequence). The CDR3 DNA sequence: TGTGCCAGCAGCCCTCCCAGGGGAGAGGGCTACACCTTC. Protein product: CASSPPRGEGYTF.

The chain couples TRBV20-1 to TRBJ1-2; maybe TRBD1 (6 bases). CDR1 is DFQATT, CDR2 SNEGSKA, per germline (reference sequence). CDR3 length equals 13 residues. V was cut by 5 bases and J by 2 bases, with 12 bases left in between. For the CDR3, the DNA is TGCAGTGCTCACAGGGTGCCGAACTATGGCTACACCTTC. Its translation is CSAHRVPNYGYTF.

With respect to this clone: A much larger clonotype is one base distant, so this may be a read error. Other DNA sequences in this sample translate to the same CDR3. The rearrangement links TRBV20-1 to TRBJ1-4; tentatively, D is TRBD1 (5 bases). The CDR3 consists of 14 residues. Per the germline V gene, CDR1 is DFQATT and CDR2 is SNEGSKA (reference sequence). The CDR3 DNA reads TGCAGTGCTAGAGCTCCTTGGGGGAATGAAAAACTTTTTTTT. As protein: CSARAPWGNEKLFF.

Many counts were recorded for this clone. This rearrangement joins TRBV2 to TRBJ1-4; D remains unclear. This CDR3 is built from 16 residues. Trimming removed 5 bases from V and 8 bases from J, with 21 bases in between. In germline, CDR1 is SNHLY, CDR2 FYNNEI. The CDR3 spells CASSPRGAPQMEKLFF. Here the CDR3 DNA reads TGTGCCAGCAGTCCGCGGGGAGCCCCGCAAATGGAAAAACTGTTTTTT.

Many counts were recorded for this clone. Here the CDR3 reads CASSPPRGGPGTGELFF. The CDR3, as DNA: TGTGCCAGCAGCCCTCCCAGGGGGGGCCCGGGCACCGGGGAGCTGTTTTTT. The chain has TRBV11-2 and TRBJ2-2; either TRBD1 or TRBD2 may supply D (7 bases each). CDR3 size: 17 residues. In germline, CDR1 is SGHAT, CDR2 FQNNGV. V lost 5 bases and J 4 bases, leaving 20 bases between the germline ends.

Only a few counts were recorded for this clone. This chain joins TRBV28 and TRBJ1-1, with 7 nucleotides matching TRBD1. Germline assignment: CDR1 MDHEN and CDR2 SYDVKM. Trimming took 1 base from V and 8 from J; bases not matched to a gene: 13. The CDR3 covers 16 residues. The CDR3 loop is CASSLYSETGYGEAFF. The DNA of the CDR3 is TGTGCCAGCAGTTTATATTCCGAGACAGGGTACGGCGAAGCTTTCTTT.

To note about this clone: An end of the junction does not agree with germline; a read error may underlie this. This chain connects TRBV6-2 or TRBV6-3 to TRBJ2-3, with 8 bases fitting TRBD2. Germline V gene sequence: CDR1 MNHEY, CDR2 SVGEGT. CDR3 length: 17 amino acids. The CDR3 DNA reads as TGTTCCAGCAGTTCCTTTCGGACTAGCTGGGGGCCTGATACGCAGTATTTT. The encoded protein is CSSSSFRTSWGPDTQYF.